This T cell receptor beta chain was recorded in a study of CD8+ T cells in alopecia areata. In the study overall: Treated individuals took tofacitinib by mouth, 5 to 10 mg twice daily.

Treatment denoted: oral pan-JAK inhibitor, 5-10 mg twice daily. RNA was extracted and reverse transcribed into cDNA as the sequencing template. Profiling relied on immunoSEQ multiplex PCR, and the TCRdb table lists in-frame clones only, not all of them. The data contain about 140,000 clones, roughly four fifths of them seen just once; the ten biggest clones take up roughly 25%. V was clipped by 1 base and J by 3 bases, with 13 bases between them. CDR3 length: 16 residues. Per the germline V gene, CDR1 is MGHRA and CDR2 is YSYEKL. This material consisted of CD8+ T cells sorted from blood, taken at week 4, from a patient treated with tofacitinib. The V and J genes are TRBV4-1 and TRBJ2-1; either TRBD1 or TRBD2 may fit D (5 bases each). The receptor's source is a human donor with alopecia areata. CDR3 in DNA: TGCGCCAGCAGCCAAGGTAGAGGGGTGATCTACAATGAGCAGTTCTTC. Its protein product is CASSQGRGVIYNEQFF.